The 27 T cell receptor beta chains below all came from one sample that was sequenced in a study of PD-L1 blockade in urothelial cancer. Clones were read by immunoSEQ multiplex PCR, and TCRdb kept only the in-frame ones, dropping some. The sample shows roughly 63,000 clones, about four fifths of them seen only once. Time point described: pretreatment peripheral blood. This material consisted of PBMCs, taken around atezolizumab (anti-PD-L1) treatment. These receptors originate from a man aged 65-85 years with urothelial cancer.

This rearrangement joins TRBV7-2 to TRBJ1-4; the D gene is possibly TRBD1 (5 bases). This CDR3 contains 15 residues. Deletions cut 2 bases from V and 7 bases from J, with 14 bases between. In germline, CDR1 is SGHTA, CDR2 FQGNSA. For the CDR3, the DNA is TGTGCCAGCAGCTTATGGGGAGGACACCTTGAAAAACTGTTTTTT. As protein: CASSLWGGHLEKLFF. The complete variable domain, with remaining parts taken from reference TRBV7-2 and TRBJ1-4, reads GAGVSQSPSNKVTEKGKDVELRCDPISGHTALYWYRQSLGQGLEFLIYFQGNSAPDKSGLPSDRFSAERTGGSVSTLTIQRTQQEDSAVYLCASSLWGGHLEKLFFGSGTQLSVL.

The V and J genes are TRBV11-2 and TRBJ1-1; a possible D gene is TRBD1 (6 bases). This CDR3 has 16 residues. Trimming took 3 bases from V and 1 from J, leaving 15 bases between them. The germline gives CDR1 SGHAT, CDR2 FQNNGV. CDR3 region: CASSFYRDGKNTEAFF. In DNA form, the CDR3 reads TGTGCCAGCAGCTTCTACAGGGACGGAAAGAACACTGAAGCTTTCTTT.

V usage is TRBV6-6 and J usage is TRBJ1-1; possibly TRBD1 for D (5 bases). Germline V gives CDR1 MNHNY, CDR2 SVGAGI (reference sequence). Trimming took off 2 bases at V and 1 base at J, with 11 bases between the two ends. The CDR3 length is 15 residues. The CDR3 nucleotides read TGTGCCAGCAGTTACGGGTCTCAGGGGAACACTGAAGCTTTCTTT. The encoded protein is CASSYGSQGNTEAFF.

The chain carries TRBV14 and TRBJ2-1; 9 bases fit TRBD2. This CDR3 has 15 amino acids. V was pared by 7 bases and J by 7 bases, with 11 bases of the junction left unmatched. The germline CDR1 and CDR2 sequences are SGHDN and FVKESK. The CDR3 DNA is TGTGCCAGCACCGTAGGCGGGGGGGCAACAAATGAGCAGTTCTTC. Protein product: CASTVGGGATNEQFF. The whole variable domain, remainder taken from reference TRBV14 and TRBJ2-1, is EAGVTQFPSHSVIEKGQTVTLRCDPISGHDNLYWYRRVMGKEIKFLLHFVKESKQDESGMPNNRFLAERTGGTYSTLKVQPAELEDSGVYFCASTVGGGATNEQFFGPGTRLTVL.

The chain combines TRBV4-2 with TRBJ1-1; the D gene is possibly TRBD1 (5 bases). Trimming took off 0 bases at V and 5 bases at J, with 7 bases between the two ends. The CDR3 is 13 amino acids. From germline, CDR1 is LGHNA and CDR2 YNFKEQ. The CDR3 here is CASSQEGGTEAFF. The CDR3 DNA reads as TGTGCCAGCAGCCAAGAGGGGGGGACTGAAGCTTTCTTT.

CDR3 in DNA: TGCGCCAGCAGCTTGGAACAGATTGGCGATGAGCAGTTCTTC. It specifies CASSLEQIGDEQFF. The genes are TRBV5-1 and TRBJ2-1, with D unclear. Germline V gives CDR1 SGHRS, CDR2 YFSETQ. Trimming cost V 0 bases and J 8 bases, with 12 bases left between them. CDR3 length equals 14 residues.

The chain links TRBV11-2 to TRBJ1-4; D possibly corresponds to TRBD1 (6 bases). This CDR3 region has 12 residues. Trimming removed 8 bases at V and 7 bases at J, with 11 bases between. The germline CDR1 and CDR2 sequences are SGHAT and FQNNGV. This chain's CDR3 is CASGHRVEKLFF. The CDR3 DNA reads TGTGCCAGCGGCCACAGGGTTGAAAAACTGTTTTTT.

This chain links TRBV9 with TRBJ2-7; D gene uncertain. This CDR3 region has 14 residues. V was cut by 0 bases and J by 8 bases, with 15 bases left in between. Germline V gene sequence: CDR1 SGDLS, CDR2 YYNGEE. The CDR3 reads CASSVGGVSSKQYF. CDR3 DNA sequence: TGTGCCAGCAGCGTAGGAGGTGTCTCCTCAAAGCAGTACTTC.

The chain has TRBV10-3 and TRBJ2-3, with 10 bases fitting TRBD2. From germline, CDR1 is ENHRY and CDR2 SYGVKD. V shed 5 bases and J 5 bases; nucleotides not matched to a gene: 1. The CDR3 runs to 13 residues. The CDR3 loop is CAISTSGEDTQYF. DNA for the CDR3: TGTGCCATCAGTACTAGCGGGGAAGATACGCAGTATTTT.

The chain has TRBV9 and TRBJ1-2; the D gene is possibly TRBD1 (5 bases). CDR3 length: 14 residues. V was clipped by 3 bases and J by 4 bases, with 13 bases between them. CDR1 is SGDLS, CDR2 YYNGEE, per germline. The CDR3 DNA reads TGTGCCAGCAGCGGGGGCCTAAACCTCTATGGCTACACCTTC. Its protein product is CASSGGLNLYGYTF.

The chain employs TRBV2 and TRBJ2-7; 8 nucleotides line up with TRBD1. Germline assignment: CDR1 SNHLY and CDR2 FYNNEI. CDR3 length: 15 residues. The J segment lost 5 bases and the V segment lost 3 bases, leaving 9 bases of the junction unmatched. As DNA, the CDR3 is TGTGCCAGCAGTGAGGCCCCATCAGGGGGCAACGAGCAGTACTTC. This translates into CASSEAPSGGNEQYF. Together with reference TRBV2 and TRBJ2-7, the CDR3 gives the full variable domain: EPEVTQTPSHQVTQMGQEVILRCVPISNHLYFYWYRQILGQKVEFLVSFYNNEISEKSEIFDDQFSVERPDGSNFTLKIRSTKLEDSAMYFCASSEAPSGGNEQYFGPGTRLTVT.

J is TRBJ2-5 and V is TRBV7-2; 8 bases are a match to TRBD2. CDR3 length equals 17 residues. V lost 6 bases and J lost 5; bases outside the gene matches: 17. CDR1 is SGHTA and CDR2 is FQGNSA in the germline V gene. For the CDR3, the DNA is TGTGCCAGCAGTCCTCAGGGAGGAGCGGGAGTTCCGGAGACCCAGTACTTC. It specifies CASSPQGGAGVPETQYF.

The chain uses TRBV7-3 and TRBJ2-3; 9 nucleotides match TRBD2. V lost 1 base to trimming and J lost 3 bases; unmatched junction nucleotides: 5. The CDR3 runs to 16 residues. Germline CDR1 SGHTA, CDR2 FQGTGA. The CDR3 loop is CASSLNPSGVTDTQYF. The CDR3 coding sequence is TGTGCCAGCAGCTTAAATCCTAGCGGGGTAACAGATACGCAGTATTTT.

The V gene is TRBV6-1, the J gene TRBJ1-2; 8 bases map to TRBD1. The junction had 8 bases not matched to a gene; V was cut back by 4 bases and J by 7 bases. This CDR3 is 14 amino acids long. The germline gives CDR1 MNHNS, CDR2 SASEGT. The CDR3 DNA follows: TGTGCCAGCAGTGCCAGAGGGACAGGAGGTGGCTACACCTTC. This sequence encodes CASSARGTGGGYTF.

J is TRBJ1-6 and V is TRBV5-1; TRBD1 matches 7 bases. This CDR3 spans 15 amino acids. Germline V lookup: CDR1 SGHRS, CDR2 YFSETQ. The V and J ends lost 0 bases and 7 bases, in that order; junction bases with no gene match: 4. The DNA for the CDR3 is TGCGCCAGCAGCTTGGCCCCGGACAGGAATTCACCCCTCCACTTT. It codes for CASSLAPDRNSPLHF. The entire variable domain, with the rest obtained from reference TRBV5-1 and TRBJ1-6, is as follows: KAGVTQTPRYLIKTRGQQVTLSCSPISGHRSVSWYQQTPGQGLQFLFEYFSETQRNKGNFPGRFSGRQFSNSRSEMNVSTLELGDSALYLCASSLAPDRNSPLHFGNGTRLTVT.

The chain uses TRBV6-1 and TRBJ1-3; D gene uncertain. CDR1 is MNHNS, CDR2 SASEGT, per germline. The CDR3 runs to 15 residues. The V end lost 3 bases, the J end lost 0 bases, and 9 bases lay between the germline ends. This CDR3 is CASSDSGFSGNTIYF. DNA for the CDR3: TGTGCCAGCAGTGATTCAGGCTTCTCTGGAAACACCATATATTTT.

The genes are TRBV5-4 and TRBJ2-7; D is uncertain. CDR3 length equals 12 residues. CDR1 and CDR2 (germline): SGHNT, YYREEE (reference sequence). V lost 0 bases to trimming and J lost 4 bases, with 5 bases between them. In DNA, the CDR3 is TGTGCCAGCAGCTTGGTCGGTTACGAGCAGTACTTC. It translates to CASSLVGYEQYF.

The chain combines TRBV4-2 with TRBJ2-4; TRBD1 might be the D (8 bases). V was shortened by 5 bases and J by 6 bases, with 14 bases between the two germline ends. The germline gives CDR1 LGHNA, CDR2 YNFKEQ. The CDR3 totals 14 residues. The CDR3 nucleotides are TGTGCCAGCAGCACAAACAGGGGGGGAAACATTCAGTACTTC. Amino acid sequence: CASSTNRGGNIQYF.

The gene calls are TRBV2 and TRBJ1-2; no definite D call. Germline-derived CDR1 and CDR2 are SNHLY and FYNNEI. The ends were cut back, 6 bases at V and 6 bases at J, with 8 bases in the middle. The CDR3 spans 11 residues. The CDR3 spells CASSYADGYTF. The CDR3 DNA sequence: TGTGCCAGCAGCTACGCGGATGGCTACACCTTC.

The chain combines TRBV6-5 with TRBJ1-3; D remains unclear. Per the germline V gene, CDR1 is MNHEY and CDR2 is SVGAGI. The CDR3 length is 14 residues. V was cut by 6 bases and J by 0 bases, with 9 bases left in between. The CDR3 loop is CASRASSSGNTIYF. The CDR3 DNA reads TGTGCCAGCAGAGCCTCAAGCTCTGGAAACACCATATATTTT.

This chain joins TRBV27 and TRBJ1-5, with D tentatively TRBD1 (6 bases). The CDR3 contains 16 residues. Germline assignment: CDR1 MNHEY and CDR2 SMNVEV (reference sequence). V lost 4 bases to trimming and J lost 1 base, with 14 bases between them. The CDR3 is CASSSARGESNQPQHF. The DNA for the CDR3 is TGTGCCAGCAGTTCGGCCAGGGGAGAGAGCAATCAGCCCCAGCATTTT.

The chain carries TRBV10-3 and TRBJ1-3; D gene unclear. V lost 4 bases and J lost 7, with 8 bases in between. The CDR3 consists of 12 residues. Per germline, CDR1 ENHRY and CDR2 SYGVKD. DNA for the CDR3: TGTGCCATCAGTGGAGGCCTGAACACCATATATTTT. Translated: CAISGGLNTIYF.

The CDR3 DNA reads as TGCGCCAGCAGCTCCCAACAGGGTGGGCAAGAGACCCAGTACTTC. Translating gives CASSSQQGGQETQYF. The chain carries TRBV5-1 and TRBJ2-5, with D possibly TRBD1 on 6 matching bases. Looked up from germline, CDR1 is SGHRS and CDR2 is YFSETQ. V was clipped by 3 bases and J by 2 bases, with 14 bases between them. CDR3 length: 15 residues.

The rearrangement links TRBV5-1 to TRBJ1-4; the D is unclear. Germline loops: CDR1 SGHRS, CDR2 YFSETQ. There are 15 residues in the CDR3. V lost 1 base to trimming and J lost 7 bases, with 14 bases between them. The CDR3 spells CASSLSEMGGEKLFF. In DNA, the CDR3 is TGCGCCAGCAGCTTGAGCGAAATGGGAGGTGAAAAACTGTTTTTT.

This chain joins TRBV5-8 and TRBJ2-2; the D gene is possibly TRBD1 (6 bases). CDR1 is SGHTS and CDR2 is YDEGEE in the germline V gene. The CDR3 consists of 14 residues. V shed 4 bases and J shed 7 bases, with 14 bases lying between them. The CDR3 bases are TGTGCCAGCAGCGTTTTACAGGGAATCGGGGAGCTGTTTTTT. Its protein product is CASSVLQGIGELFF.

This chain links TRBV18 with TRBJ2-3, with TRBD1 matching 9 bases. Unmatched junction bases numbered 7, after V lost 2 bases and J lost 4 bases. The CDR3 runs 16 residues. Looked up from germline, CDR1 is KGHSH and CDR2 is LQKENI. CDR3 amino acids: CASSPIGTGKPDTQYF. The CDR3 nucleotides read TGTGCCAGCTCACCAATAGGGACAGGGAAGCCAGATACGCAGTATTTT.

Note on this clone: A clone one base away is much larger, so this may be a read error. The chain uses TRBV7-8 and TRBJ1-2, with 7 bases identical to TRBD1. Trimming took 5 bases from V and 2 from J; bases not matched to a gene: 2. Germline loops: CDR1 SGHVS, CDR2 FQNEAQ. The length of the CDR3 is 13 residues. The CDR3 nucleotides are TGTGCCAGCAGCCCGACAGGGAACTATGGCTACACCTTC. Its protein is CASSPTGNYGYTF. The variable domain in full, with the rest retrieved from reference TRBV7-8 and TRBJ1-2, is GAGVSQSPRYKVAKRGQDVALRCDPISGHVSLFWYQQALGQGPEFLTYFQNEAQLDKSGLPSDRFFAERPEGSVSTLKIQRTQQEDSAVYLCASSPTGNYGYTFGSGTRLTVV.